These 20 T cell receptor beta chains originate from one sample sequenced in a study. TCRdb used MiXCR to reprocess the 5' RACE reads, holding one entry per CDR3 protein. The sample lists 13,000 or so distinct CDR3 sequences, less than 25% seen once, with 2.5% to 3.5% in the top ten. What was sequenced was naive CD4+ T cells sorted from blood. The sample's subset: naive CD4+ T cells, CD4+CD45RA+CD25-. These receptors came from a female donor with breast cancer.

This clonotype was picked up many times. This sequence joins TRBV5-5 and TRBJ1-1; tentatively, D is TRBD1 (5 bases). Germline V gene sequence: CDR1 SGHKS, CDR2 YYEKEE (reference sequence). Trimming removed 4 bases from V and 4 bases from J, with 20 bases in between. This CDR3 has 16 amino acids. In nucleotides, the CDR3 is TGTGCCAGCAGCCGTATTGGGGGACCCAGGACCACTGAAGCTTTCTTT. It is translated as CASSRIGGPRTTEAFF.

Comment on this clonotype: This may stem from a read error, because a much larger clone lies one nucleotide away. The CDR3 coding sequence is TGCAGCGTTGAGCGCGACAGTGACTACGAGCAGTACTTC. It encodes CSVERDSDYEQYF. J is TRBJ2-7 and V is TRBV29-1, with a tentative D call TRBD1 (5 bases). This CDR3 is built from 13 residues. Trimming took 3 bases from V and 3 from J, leaving 12 bases between them. CDR1 and CDR2 (germline): SQVTM, ANQGSEA.

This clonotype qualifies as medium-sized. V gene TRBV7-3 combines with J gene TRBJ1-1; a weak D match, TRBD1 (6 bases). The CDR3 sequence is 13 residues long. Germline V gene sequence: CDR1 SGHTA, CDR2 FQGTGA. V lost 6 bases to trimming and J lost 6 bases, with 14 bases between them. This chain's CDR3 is CASSRYRDAEAFF. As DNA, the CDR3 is TGTGCCAGCAGTCGATACAGGGATGCTGAAGCTTTCTTT.

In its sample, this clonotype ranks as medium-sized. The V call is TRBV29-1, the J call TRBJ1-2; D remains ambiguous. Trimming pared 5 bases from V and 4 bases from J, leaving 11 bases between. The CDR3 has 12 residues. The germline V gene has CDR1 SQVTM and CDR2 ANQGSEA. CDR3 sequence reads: CSVRVVPYGYTF. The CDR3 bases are TGCAGCGTTCGGGTAGTACCCTATGGCTACACCTTC.

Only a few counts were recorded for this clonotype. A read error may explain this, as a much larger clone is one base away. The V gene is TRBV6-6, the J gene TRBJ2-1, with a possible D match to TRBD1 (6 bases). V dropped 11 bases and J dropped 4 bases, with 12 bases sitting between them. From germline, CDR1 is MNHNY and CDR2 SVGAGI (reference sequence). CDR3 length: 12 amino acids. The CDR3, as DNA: TGTGCCGTCTTAGGGGGTTACAATGAGCAGTTCTTC. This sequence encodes CAVLGGYNEQFF.

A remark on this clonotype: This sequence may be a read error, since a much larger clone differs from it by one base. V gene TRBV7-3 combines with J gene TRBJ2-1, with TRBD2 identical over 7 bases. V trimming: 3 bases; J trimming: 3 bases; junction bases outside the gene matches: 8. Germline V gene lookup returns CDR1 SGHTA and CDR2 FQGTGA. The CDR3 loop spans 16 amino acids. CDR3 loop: CASSLQWGGHYNEQFF. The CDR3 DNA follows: TGTGCCAGCAGCTTGCAGTGGGGAGGGCACTACAATGAGCAGTTCTTC.

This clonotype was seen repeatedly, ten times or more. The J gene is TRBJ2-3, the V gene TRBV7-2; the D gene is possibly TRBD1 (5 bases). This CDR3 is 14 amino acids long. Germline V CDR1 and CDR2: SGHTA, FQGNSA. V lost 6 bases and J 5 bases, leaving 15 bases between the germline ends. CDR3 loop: CASSRQYRVDTQYF. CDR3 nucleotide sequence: TGTGCCAGCAGTCGACAGTATCGCGTAGATACGCAGTATTTT.

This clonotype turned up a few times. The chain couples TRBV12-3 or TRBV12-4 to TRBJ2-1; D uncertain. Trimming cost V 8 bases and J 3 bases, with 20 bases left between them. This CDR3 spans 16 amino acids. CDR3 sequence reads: CASAQRAKTRYNEQFF. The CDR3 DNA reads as TGTGCCAGCGCTCAACGGGCCAAAACTCGCTACAATGAGCAGTTCTTC.

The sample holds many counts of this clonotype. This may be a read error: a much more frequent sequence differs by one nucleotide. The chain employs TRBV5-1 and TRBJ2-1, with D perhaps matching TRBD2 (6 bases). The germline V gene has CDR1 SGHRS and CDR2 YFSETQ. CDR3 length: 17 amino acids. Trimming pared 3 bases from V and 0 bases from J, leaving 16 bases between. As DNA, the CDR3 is TGCGCCAGCAGCTCGGACCCGACTAGGAGCTCCTACAATGAGCAGTTCTTC. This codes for CASSSDPTRSSYNEQFF. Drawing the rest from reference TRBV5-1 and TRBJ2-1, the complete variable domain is KAGVTQTPRYLIKTRGQQVTLSCSPISGHRSVSWYQQTPGQGLQFLFEYFSETQRNKGNFPGRFSGRQFSNSRSEMNVSTLELGDSALYLCASSSDPTRSSYNEQFFGPGTRLTVL.

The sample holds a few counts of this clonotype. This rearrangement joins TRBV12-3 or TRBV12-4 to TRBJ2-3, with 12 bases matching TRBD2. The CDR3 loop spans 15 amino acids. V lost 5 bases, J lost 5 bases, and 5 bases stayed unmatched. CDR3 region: CASSPSGRAQDTQYF. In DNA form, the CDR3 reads TGTGCCAGCAGTCCTAGCGGGAGGGCCCAAGATACGCAGTATTTT.

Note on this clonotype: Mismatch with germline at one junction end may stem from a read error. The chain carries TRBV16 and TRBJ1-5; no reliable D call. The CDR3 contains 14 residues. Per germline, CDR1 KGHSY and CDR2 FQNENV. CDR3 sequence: CASSQSGPHQPQHF. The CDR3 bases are TGTGCCAGCAGCCAATCGGGTCCCCATCAGCCCCAACATTTT.

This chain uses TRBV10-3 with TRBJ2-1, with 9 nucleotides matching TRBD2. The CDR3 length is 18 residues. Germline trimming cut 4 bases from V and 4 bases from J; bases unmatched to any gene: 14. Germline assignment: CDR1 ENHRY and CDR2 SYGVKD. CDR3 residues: CAISAYGTSRRSYNEQFF. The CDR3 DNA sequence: TGTGCCATCAGTGCCTACGGGACTAGCAGGAGGTCGTACAATGAGCAGTTCTTC.

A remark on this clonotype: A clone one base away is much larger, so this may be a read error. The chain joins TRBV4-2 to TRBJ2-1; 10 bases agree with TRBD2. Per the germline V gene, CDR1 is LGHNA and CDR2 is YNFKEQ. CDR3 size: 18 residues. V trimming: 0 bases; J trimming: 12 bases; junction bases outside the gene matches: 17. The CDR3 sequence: CASSQEWGAGLALSGQFF. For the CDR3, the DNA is TGTGCCAGCAGCCAAGAATGGGGGGCGGGACTAGCGCTTTCTGGGCAGTTCTTC.

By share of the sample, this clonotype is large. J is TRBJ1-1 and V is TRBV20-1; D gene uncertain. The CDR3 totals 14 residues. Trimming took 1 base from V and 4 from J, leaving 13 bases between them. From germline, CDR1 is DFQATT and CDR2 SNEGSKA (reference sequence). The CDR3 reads CSARVSGSGTEAFF. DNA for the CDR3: TGCAGTGCTAGAGTGTCGGGTAGCGGCACTGAAGCTTTCTTT.

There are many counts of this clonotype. The CDR3 DNA sequence: TGTGCCACCAGTCCATGGGGACGAAATGAGCAGTTCTTC. This codes for CATSPWGRNEQFF. The chain joins TRBV24-1 to TRBJ2-1; D assignment may be TRBD1 or TRBD2 (5 bases each). Looked up from germline, CDR1 is KGHDR and CDR2 is SFDVKD. Trimming cost V 6 bases and J 7 bases, with 12 bases left between them. The CDR3 covers 13 residues.

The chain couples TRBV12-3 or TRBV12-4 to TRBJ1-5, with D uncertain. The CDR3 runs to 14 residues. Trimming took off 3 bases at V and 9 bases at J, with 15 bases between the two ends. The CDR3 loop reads CASSFDTYDRPQHF. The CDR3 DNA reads TGTGCCAGCAGTTTCGACACCTATGATCGGCCCCAGCATTTT.

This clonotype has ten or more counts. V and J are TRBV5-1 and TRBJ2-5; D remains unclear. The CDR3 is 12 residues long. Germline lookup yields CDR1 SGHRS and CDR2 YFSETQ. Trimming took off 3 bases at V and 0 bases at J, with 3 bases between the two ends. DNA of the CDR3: TGCGCCAGCAGCTACAACCAAGAGACCCAGTACTTC. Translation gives CASSYNQETQYF.

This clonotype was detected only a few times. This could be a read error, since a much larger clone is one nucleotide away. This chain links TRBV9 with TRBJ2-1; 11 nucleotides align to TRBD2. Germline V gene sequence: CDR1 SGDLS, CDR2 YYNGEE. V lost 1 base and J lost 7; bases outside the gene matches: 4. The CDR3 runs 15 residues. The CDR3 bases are TGTGCCAGCAGCGTAACTAGCGGGAGTTCAAATGAGCAGTTCTTC. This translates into CASSVTSGSSNEQFF. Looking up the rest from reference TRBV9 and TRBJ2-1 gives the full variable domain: DSGVTQTPKHLITATGQRVTLRCSPRSGDLSVYWYQQSLDQGLQFLIQYYNGEERAKGNILERFSAQQFPDLHSELNLSSLELGDSALYFCASSVTSGSSNEQFFGPGTRLTVL.

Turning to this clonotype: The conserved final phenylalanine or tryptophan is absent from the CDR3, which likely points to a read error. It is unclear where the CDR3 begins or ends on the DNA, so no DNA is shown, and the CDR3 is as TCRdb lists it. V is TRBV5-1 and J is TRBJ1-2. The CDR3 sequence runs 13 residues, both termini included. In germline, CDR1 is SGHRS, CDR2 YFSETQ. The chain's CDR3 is CASSLEPVGGYAV.

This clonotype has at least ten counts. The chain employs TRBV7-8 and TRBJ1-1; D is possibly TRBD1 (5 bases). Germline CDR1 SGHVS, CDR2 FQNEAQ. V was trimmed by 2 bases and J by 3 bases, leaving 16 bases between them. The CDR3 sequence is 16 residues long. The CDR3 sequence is CASSLRQTILDTEAFF. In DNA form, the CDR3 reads TGTGCCAGCAGCTTAAGACAGACCATCCTAGACACTGAAGCTTTCTTT.